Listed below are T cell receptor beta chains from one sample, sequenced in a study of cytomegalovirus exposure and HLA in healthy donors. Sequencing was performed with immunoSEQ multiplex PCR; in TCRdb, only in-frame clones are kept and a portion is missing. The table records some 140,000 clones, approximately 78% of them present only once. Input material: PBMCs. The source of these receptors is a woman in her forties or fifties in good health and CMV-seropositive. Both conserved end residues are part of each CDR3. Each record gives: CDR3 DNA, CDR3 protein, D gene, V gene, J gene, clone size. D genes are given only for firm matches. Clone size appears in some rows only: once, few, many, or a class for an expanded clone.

cdr3_nt: TGCGCCAGCAGCCAAGCCGGGGACTTCACTGAAGCTTTCTTT
cdr3_aa: CASSQAGDFTEAFF
d_call: .
v_call: TRBV4-3
j_call: TRBJ1-1
clone_size: once

cdr3_nt: TGTGCCAGCAGCCCGGGTGGGACAGGGGGCTTGACTGAAGCTTTCTTT
cdr3_aa: CASSPGGTGGLTEAFF
d_call: TRBD1
v_call: TRBV5-4
j_call: TRBJ1-1
clone_size: .

cdr3_nt: TGTGCCACCGGCAGAGATTGCAGGAGTGGAAGGGAGGACACTGAAGCTTTCTTT
cdr3_aa: CATGRDCRSGREDTEAFF
d_call: .
v_call: TRBV6-4
j_call: TRBJ1-1
clone_size: once

cdr3_nt: TGTGCCATCAGTACTAGCGGGAGTATCGATGAGCAGTTCTTC
cdr3_aa: CAISTSGSIDEQFF
d_call: TRBD2
v_call: TRBV10-3
j_call: TRBJ2-1
clone_size: .

cdr3_nt: TGCGCCAGCAGCCAGAGGCGGGGCACGGCTAATGAAAAACTGTTTTTT
cdr3_aa: CASSQRRGTANEKLFF
d_call: .
v_call: TRBV4-1
j_call: TRBJ1-4
clone_size: .

cdr3_nt: TGTGCCAGCAGCGTAGTGACAGGGTTGGCGCAGTTCTTC
cdr3_aa: CASSVVTGLAQFF
d_call: TRBD1
v_call: TRBV9
j_call: TRBJ2-1
clone_size: .

cdr3_nt: TGTGCCAGCAGTCCTCCAGGCGATGGGGCCAACGTCCTGACTTTC
cdr3_aa: CASSPPGDGANVLTF
d_call: .
v_call: TRBV28
j_call: TRBJ2-6
clone_size: medium-sized

cdr3_nt: TGTGCCAGCAGCTTCAGGGGCCAGCCCCAGCATTTT
cdr3_aa: CASSFRGQPQHF
d_call: .
v_call: TRBV13
j_call: TRBJ1-5
clone_size: .

cdr3_nt: TGTGCCAGCAGCTTAGTCGGGTACAATGAGCAGTTCTTC
cdr3_aa: CASSLVGYNEQFF
d_call: .
v_call: TRBV7-2
j_call: TRBJ2-1
clone_size: .

cdr3_nt: TGTGCCAGCAGCTCGGGACAGACCACGCAGTATTTT
cdr3_aa: CASSSGQTTQYF
d_call: TRBD1
v_call: TRBV7-8
j_call: TRBJ2-3
clone_size: .

cdr3_nt: TGTGCCAGCAGCCGAGCGTTTTTCGGAAACACCGGGGAGCTGTTTTTT
cdr3_aa: CASSRAFFGNTGELFF
d_call: .
v_call: TRBV2
j_call: TRBJ2-2
clone_size: .

cdr3_nt: TGTGCCAGCAGCCTACGTCAGGGTTACAATGAGCAGTTCTTC
cdr3_aa: CASSLRQGYNEQFF
d_call: .
v_call: TRBV5-6
j_call: TRBJ2-1
clone_size: .

cdr3_nt: TGTGCCAGCAAAGGACTCAATCAGCCCCAGCATTTT
cdr3_aa: CASKGLNQPQHF
d_call: .
v_call: TRBV28
j_call: TRBJ1-5
clone_size: .

cdr3_nt: TGCAGCGTTGAAGGACTAGCGGGGAGGAGGGGGGGGCAGTTCTTC
cdr3_aa: CSVEGLAGRRGGQFF
d_call: TRBD2
v_call: TRBV29-1
j_call: TRBJ2-1
clone_size: .

cdr3_nt: TGTGCCAGCAGTGTAGGGGCGAACACTGAAGCTTTCTTT
cdr3_aa: CASSVGANTEAFF
d_call: .
v_call: TRBV6-4
j_call: TRBJ1-1
clone_size: .

cdr3_nt: TGTGCCAGCAGTTTTTCCGGGGGGTGGTACACTGAAGCTTTCTTT
cdr3_aa: CASSFSGGWYTEAFF
d_call: .
v_call: TRBV27
j_call: TRBJ1-1
clone_size: once

cdr3_nt: TGCGCCAGCAGTTTTTTGGGGCCGGCCTCCGGCTATGGCTACACCTTC
cdr3_aa: CASSFLGPASGYGYTF
d_call: .
v_call: TRBV5-1
j_call: TRBJ1-2
clone_size: .

cdr3_nt: TGTGCCAGCACCCGGGACAGGTACAATGAGCAGTTCTTC
cdr3_aa: CASTRDRYNEQFF
d_call: TRBD1
v_call: TRBV2
j_call: TRBJ2-1
clone_size: .